This T cell receptor (beta chain) came from a study of T-cell reconstitution after alpha-beta-depleted transplantation in children. Library preparation (for TCRbeta) was performed with unique molecular identifiers. MiXCR, applied by TCRdb to the PCR reads, yields one record per CDR3 protein. Among some 840,000 distinct CDR3 sequences listed, under 20% were seen once. This clonotype was seen repeatedly, ten times or more. What it recognizes is unknown. Study-wide points: Two months or so post-transplant, alpha-beta T cells reportedly derived from several hundred expanded graft clones. Some patients' high day-60 TCRbeta diversity was attributed to recipient cells surviving conditioning. Diversity and T-cell counts at one year after transplant derived mostly from new T cells.

Trimming left V 2 bases short and J 12 bases short, with 17 bases between. Germline CDR1 and CDR2: DFQATT and SNEGSKA (reference sequence). The CDR3 totals 13 residues. The chain has TRBV20-1 and TRBJ2-1; a weak D match, TRBD2 (6 bases). The material was PBMCs, mostly from graft donor cells, obtained 360 days after TCRalphabeta/CD19-depleted stem cell transplant. The origin of this receptor is a male patient younger than 18 who had a stem cell transplant for acute lymphoblastic leukemia, so the T cells may come from the graft donor. The CDR3 coding sequence is TGCAGTGCTAGACTGCCCCCCGGGACTCCGCAGTTCTTC. It encodes CSARLPPGTPQFF.